This T cell receptor (beta chain) is drawn from a study of blood T cell repertoires in COVID-19. Study details: Specimens from acute and convalescent COVID-19 originated in the United States, Italy and Spain. The cDNA or gDNA used as material had been derived from T cells, B-cell-depleted T cells, or PBMCs.

Authors' analysis steps: Estimates of nucleated cell counts were drawn from the amplification of reference gene primers. Produced via immunoSEQ multiplex PCR; TCRdb's table is partial and in-frame only. The V and J calls and the clone size are those of that table, but D and trimming were determined from the DNA. Of around 69,000 clones detected, around 81% appear once; the ten largest clones hold more than 20%. Germline CDR1 and CDR2: KGHSH and LQKENI. Trimming took off 3 bases at V and 3 bases at J, with 8 bases between the two ends. The CDR3 covers 13 residues. The source is a woman aged 70-85 years with acute or convalescent COVID-19. The chain joins TRBV18 to TRBJ1-1; weak D call: TRBD1 (5 bases). Input material: peripheral blood. The CDR3 reads CASSPQGYTEAFF. The CDR3 DNA follows: TGTGCCAGCTCACCCCAGGGTTACACTGAAGCTTTCTTT.